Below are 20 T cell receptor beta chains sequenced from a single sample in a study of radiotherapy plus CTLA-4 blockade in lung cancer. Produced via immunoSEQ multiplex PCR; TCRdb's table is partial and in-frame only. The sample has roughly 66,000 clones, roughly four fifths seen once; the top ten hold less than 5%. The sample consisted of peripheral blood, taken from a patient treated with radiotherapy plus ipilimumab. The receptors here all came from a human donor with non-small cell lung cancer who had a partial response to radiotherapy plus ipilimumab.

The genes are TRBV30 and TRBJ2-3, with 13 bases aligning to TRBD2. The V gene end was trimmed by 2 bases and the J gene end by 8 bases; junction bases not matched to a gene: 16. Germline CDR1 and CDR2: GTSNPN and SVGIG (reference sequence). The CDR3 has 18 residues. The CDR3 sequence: CAWSPPPTSGRGGVTQYF. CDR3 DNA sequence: TGTGCCTGGAGTCCACCCCCTACTAGCGGGAGGGGTGGTGTTACGCAGTATTTT.

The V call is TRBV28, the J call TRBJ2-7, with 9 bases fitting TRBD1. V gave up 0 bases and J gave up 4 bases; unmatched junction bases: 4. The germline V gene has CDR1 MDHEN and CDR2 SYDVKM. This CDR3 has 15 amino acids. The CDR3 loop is CASSLWTGGRYEQYF. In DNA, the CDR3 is TGTGCCAGCAGTTTATGGACAGGGGGTCGGTACGAGCAGTACTTC.

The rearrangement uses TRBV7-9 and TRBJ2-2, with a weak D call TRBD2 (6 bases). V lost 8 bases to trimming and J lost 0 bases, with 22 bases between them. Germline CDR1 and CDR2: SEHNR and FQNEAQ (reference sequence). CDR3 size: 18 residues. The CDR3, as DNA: TGTGCCAGCGCACCACGCCGGAGGGCAGGCGCGAACACCGGGGAGCTGTTTTTT. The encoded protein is CASAPRRRAGANTGELFF.

The CDR3 region is CASRDRGHNSPLHF. The CDR3 DNA reads TGTGCCAGCAGGGACAGGGGGCACAATTCACCCCTCCACTTT. The chain uses TRBV2 and TRBJ1-6; 11 positions match TRBD1. The CDR3 runs 14 residues. Germline CDR1 and CDR2: SNHLY and FYNNEI. The junction had 2 bases not matched to a gene; V was cut back by 6 bases and J by 7 bases.

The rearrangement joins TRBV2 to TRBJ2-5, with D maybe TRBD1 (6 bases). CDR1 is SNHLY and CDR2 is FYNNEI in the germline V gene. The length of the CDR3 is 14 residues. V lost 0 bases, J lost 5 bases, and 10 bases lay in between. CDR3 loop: CASSEAGQGETQYF. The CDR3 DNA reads TGTGCCAGCAGTGAAGCGGGGCAGGGGGAGACCCAGTACTTC.

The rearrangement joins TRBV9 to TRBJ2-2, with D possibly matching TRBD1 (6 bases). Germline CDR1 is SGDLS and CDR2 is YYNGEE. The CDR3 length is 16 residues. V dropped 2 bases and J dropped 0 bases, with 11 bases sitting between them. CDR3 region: CASSVTGTPNTGELFF. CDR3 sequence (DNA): TGTGCCAGCAGCGTGACCGGGACACCGAACACCGGGGAGCTGTTTTTT. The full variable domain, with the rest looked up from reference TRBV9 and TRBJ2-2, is DSGVTQTPKHLITATGQRVTLRCSPRSGDLSVYWYQQSLDQGLQFLIQYYNGEERAKGNILERFSAQQFPDLHSELNLSSLELGDSALYFCASSVTGTPNTGELFFGEGSRLTVL.

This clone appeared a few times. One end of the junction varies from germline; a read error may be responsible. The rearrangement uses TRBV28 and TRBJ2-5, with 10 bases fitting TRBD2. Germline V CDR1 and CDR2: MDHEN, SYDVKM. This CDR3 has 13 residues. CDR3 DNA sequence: TGTGCCAGCAGTTTATTGCCGGGACTAGCGCATCACTTC. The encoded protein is CASSLLPGLAHHF.

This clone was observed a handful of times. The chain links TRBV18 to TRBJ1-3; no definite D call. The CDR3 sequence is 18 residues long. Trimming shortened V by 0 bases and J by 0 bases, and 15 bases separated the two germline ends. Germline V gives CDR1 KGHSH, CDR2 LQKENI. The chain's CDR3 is CASSPPRQVDLSGNTIYF. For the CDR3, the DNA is TGTGCCAGCTCACCACCCCGGCAGGTTGACCTCTCTGGAAACACCATATATTTT.

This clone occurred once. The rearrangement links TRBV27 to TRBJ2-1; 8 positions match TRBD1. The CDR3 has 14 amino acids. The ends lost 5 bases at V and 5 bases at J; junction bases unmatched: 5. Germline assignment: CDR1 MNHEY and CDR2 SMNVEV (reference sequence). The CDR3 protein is CASSRDRSNNEQFF. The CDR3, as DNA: TGTGCCAGCAGTCGGGACAGGTCAAACAATGAGCAGTTCTTC.

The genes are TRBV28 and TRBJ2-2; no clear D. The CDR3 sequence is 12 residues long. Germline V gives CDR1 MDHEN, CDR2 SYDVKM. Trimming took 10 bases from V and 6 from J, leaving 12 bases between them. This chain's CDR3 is CATERGPGELFF. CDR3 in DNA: TGTGCCACCGAACGAGGTCCCGGGGAGCTGTTTTTT.

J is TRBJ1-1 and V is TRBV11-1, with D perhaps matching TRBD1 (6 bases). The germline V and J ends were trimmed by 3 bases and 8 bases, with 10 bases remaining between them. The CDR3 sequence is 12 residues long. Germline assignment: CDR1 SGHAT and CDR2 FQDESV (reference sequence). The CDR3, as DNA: TGTGCCAGCAGCTTTACCGGGACAGAAGCTTTCTTT. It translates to CASSFTGTEAFF.

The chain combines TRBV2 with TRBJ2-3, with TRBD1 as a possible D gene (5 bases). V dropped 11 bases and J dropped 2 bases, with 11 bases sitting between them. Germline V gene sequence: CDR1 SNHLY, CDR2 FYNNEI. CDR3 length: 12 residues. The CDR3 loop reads CAPRQLTDTQYF. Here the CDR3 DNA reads TGTGCCCCCCGACAGCTCACAGATACGCAGTATTTT.

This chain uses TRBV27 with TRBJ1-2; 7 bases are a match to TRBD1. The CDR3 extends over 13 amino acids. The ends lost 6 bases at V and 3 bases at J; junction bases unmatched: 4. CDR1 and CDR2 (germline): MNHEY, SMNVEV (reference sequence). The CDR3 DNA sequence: TGTGCCAGCAGCCTCAGGGGGGACTATGGCTACACCTTC. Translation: CASSLRGDYGYTF.

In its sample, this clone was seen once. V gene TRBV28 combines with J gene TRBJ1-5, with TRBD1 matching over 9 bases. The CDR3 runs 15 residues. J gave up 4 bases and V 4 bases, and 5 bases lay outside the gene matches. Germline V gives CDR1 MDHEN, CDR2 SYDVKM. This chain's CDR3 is CASSSFGTGNQPQHF. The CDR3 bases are TGTGCCAGCAGTTCTTTCGGGACAGGGAATCAGCCCCAGCATTTT.

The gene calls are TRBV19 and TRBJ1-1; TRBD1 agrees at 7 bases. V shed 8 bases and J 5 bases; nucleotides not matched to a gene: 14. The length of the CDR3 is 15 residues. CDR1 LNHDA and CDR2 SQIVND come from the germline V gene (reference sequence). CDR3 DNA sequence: TGTGCCAGTTACACCCTGACAGGGTTGCGAACTGAAGCTTTCTTT. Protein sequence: CASYTLTGLRTEAFF.

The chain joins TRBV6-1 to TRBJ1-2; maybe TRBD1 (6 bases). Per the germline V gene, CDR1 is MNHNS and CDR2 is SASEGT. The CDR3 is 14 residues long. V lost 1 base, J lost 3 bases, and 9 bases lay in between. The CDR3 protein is CASSEGSGDYGYTF. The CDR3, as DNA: TGTGCCAGCAGTGAAGGGTCAGGGGACTATGGCTACACCTTC.

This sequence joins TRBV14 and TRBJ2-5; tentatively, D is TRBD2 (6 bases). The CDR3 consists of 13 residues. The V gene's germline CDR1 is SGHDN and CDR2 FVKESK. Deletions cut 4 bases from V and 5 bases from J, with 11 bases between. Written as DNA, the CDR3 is TGTGCCAGCAGCCCCGATGGGGGGGAGACCCAGTACTTC. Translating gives CASSPDGGETQYF.

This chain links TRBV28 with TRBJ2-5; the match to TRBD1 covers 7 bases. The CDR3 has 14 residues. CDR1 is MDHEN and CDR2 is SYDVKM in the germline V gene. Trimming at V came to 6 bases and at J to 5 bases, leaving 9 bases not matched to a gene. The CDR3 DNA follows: TGTGCCAGCAGCCGTACAGGGGCAGGGGAGACCCAGTACTTC. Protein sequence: CASSRTGAGETQYF.

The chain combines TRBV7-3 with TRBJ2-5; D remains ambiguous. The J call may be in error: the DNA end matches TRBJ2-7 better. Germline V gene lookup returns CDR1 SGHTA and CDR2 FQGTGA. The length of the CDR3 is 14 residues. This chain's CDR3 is CASSYAGRGYEQYF. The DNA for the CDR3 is TGTGCCAGCAGCTATGCCGGCAGAGGCTACGAGCAGTACTTC.

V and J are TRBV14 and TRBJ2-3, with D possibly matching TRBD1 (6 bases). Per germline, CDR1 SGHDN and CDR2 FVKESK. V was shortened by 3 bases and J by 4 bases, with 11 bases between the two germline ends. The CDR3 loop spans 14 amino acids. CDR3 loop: CASSQGARSDTQYF. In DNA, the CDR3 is TGTGCCAGCAGCCAGGGGGCCCGATCAGATACGCAGTATTTT. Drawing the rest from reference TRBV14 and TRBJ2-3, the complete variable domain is EAGVTQFPSHSVIEKGQTVTLRCDPISGHDNLYWYRRVMGKEIKFLLHFVKESKQDESGMPNNRFLAERTGGTYSTLKVQPAELEDSGVYFCASSQGARSDTQYFGPGTRLTVL.